This T cell receptor (beta chain) was captured by sequencing in a study of OX40 agonist ivuxolimab in advanced cancers. Study at large: Averaging roughly 60 years in age, with a range of about 23 to 85, the cohort was approximately 84% male. Study-wide findings and caveats: Circulating CD4+ and CD8+ T cells showed clonal expansion by week 6 at 0.1 to 3.0 mg/kg. Among patients with partial responses at 0.1-3.0 mg/kg, clonal expansion was among the lowest.

The V gene's germline CDR1 is GTSNPN and CDR2 SVGIG (reference sequence). V shed 2 bases and J 0 bases; nucleotides not matched to a gene: 9. The CDR3 runs 18 residues. On this clone itself: What it binds is unknown.

Sequencing used immunoSEQ multiplex PCR; TCRdb keeps in-frame clones, though not all of them. The sample contains tens of thousands of clones, less than 90% of which appear only once. V usage is TRBV30 and J usage is TRBJ2-6, with TRBD1 identical over 8 bases. The clonotype comes from an adult with an advanced solid tumor such as melanoma, head and neck, liver or kidney cancer. The source was CD4+ or CD8+ T cells sorted from blood, collected in a trial of the OX40 agonist ivuxolimab. CDR3 coding DNA: TGTGCCTGGAGTCCCGACAGGGGCCTGTTCTCTGGGGCCAACGTCCTGACTTTC. Its protein is CAWSPDRGLFSGANVLTF.